This entry features one T cell receptor beta chain sequence. Its antigen remains unidentified. Sequencing of DNA taken from cultured CD4+ T cells relied on the Oncomine TCR Beta short-read assay. TCRdb itself ran the PCR reads through MiXCR, one entry per CDR3 protein. This sample has 9,500 to 10,000 distinct CDR3 sequences, with roughly 76% found just once. This sample's treatment: approximately nine-day PBMC culture with coronavirus spike peptide pools or control peptides (ViraFEST assay). CDR3 length: 11 residues. Germline loops: CDR1 SGHAT, CDR2 FQNNGV. V was trimmed by 4 bases and J by 9 bases, leaving 9 bases between them. The sample comes from a study of vaccination and CD4 T cells after COVID-19.

Sample: CD4+ T cells from blood, cultured in vitro. This rearrangement joins TRBV11-2 to TRBJ1-1; D gene ambiguous. This receptor was identified in a human donor who had recovered from COVID-19. The CDR3 sequence: CASSYTGKAFF. CDR3 nucleotides: TGTGCCAGCAGCTATACCGGGAAAGCTTTCTTT. Filled out from reference TRBV11-2 and TRBJ1-1, the complete variable domain reads EAGVAQSPRYKIIEKRQSVAFWCNPISGHATLYWYQQILGQGPKLLIQFQNNGVVDDSQLPKDRFSAERLKGVDSTLKIQPAKLEDSAVYLCASSYTGKAFFGQGTRLTVV.